The text below deals with one T cell receptor (beta chain). Expressed TCRB transcripts were sequenced because the isolated RNA had all been reverse transcribed beforehand. Repertoires were generated with immunoSEQ multiplex PCR, while TCRdb's copy carries only in-frame clones and drops some. The sample records 60,000 to 75,000 clones, about 61% being singletons. These data are taken from a study of beta chain features in type 1 diabetes. Background on the study: Sorted cells from all samples, numbering fewer than 120,000,000, were examined.

CDR3 length equals 14 residues. The junction had 5 bases not matched to a gene; V was cut back by 3 bases and J by 1 base. Germline CDR1 reads GTSNPN; CDR2 reads SVGIG (reference sequence). The TCR comes from a woman aged 18-29 years in good health. Sequenced: Tregs from blood. V is TRBV30 and J is TRBJ1-1; 7 positions match TRBD1. CDR3 amino acids: CAWSPGTANTEAFF. For the CDR3, the DNA is TGTGCCTGGAGCCCCGGGACAGCGAACACTGAAGCTTTCTTT.